This T cell receptor (beta chain) emerged from a study of blood T cell repertoires in COVID-19. Cohorts were assigned according to the clinical history that participants reported. The CDR3 loop spans 17 amino acids. Trimming took 0 bases from V and 4 from J; bases not matched to a gene: 10. The germline V gene encodes CDR1 LGHDT and CDR2 YNNKEL (reference sequence). TCRdb's copy holds only in-frame clones and misses some; the assay was immunoSEQ multiplex PCR. This repertoire shows 150,000 to 200,000 clones, around 82% found once; its top ten account for more than 4.5%. This rearrangement joins TRBV3-1 (or the pseudogene TRBV3-2) to TRBJ2-3; 7 positions match TRBD1. The receptor was isolated from a woman aged 55-69 years with acute COVID-19. The specimen was PBMCs or T cells enriched from blood (not recorded which). CDR3 nucleotides: TGTGCCAGCAGCCAAGATCGTCGGCAGGGGGTGGCAGATACGCAGTATTTT. Protein sequence: CASSQDRRQGVADTQYF.